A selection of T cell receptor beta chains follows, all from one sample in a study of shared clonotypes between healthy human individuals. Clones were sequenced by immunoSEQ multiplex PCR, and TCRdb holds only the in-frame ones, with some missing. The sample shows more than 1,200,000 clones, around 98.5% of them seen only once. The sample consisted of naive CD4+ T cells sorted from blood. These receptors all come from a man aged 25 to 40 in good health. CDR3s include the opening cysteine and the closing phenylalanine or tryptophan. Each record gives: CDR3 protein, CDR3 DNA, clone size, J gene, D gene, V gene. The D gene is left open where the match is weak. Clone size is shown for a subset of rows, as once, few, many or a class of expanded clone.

cdr3_aa: CASSFSGGRNTEAFF; cdr3_nt: TGTGCCAGCAGCTTTTCAGGGGGCAGGAACACTGAAGCTTTCTTT; clone_size: -; j_call: TRBJ1-1; d_call: TRBD1; v_call: TRBV7-2
cdr3_aa: CASSPNTNTGELFF; cdr3_nt: TGTGCCAGCAGTCCTAACACGAACACCGGGGAGCTGTTTTTT; clone_size: -; j_call: TRBJ2-2; d_call: -; v_call: TRBV28
cdr3_aa: CASSLAGGVSEAFF; cdr3_nt: TGTGCCAGCAGCTTAGCCGGGGGAGTTAGTGAAGCTTTCTTT; clone_size: -; j_call: TRBJ1-1; d_call: -; v_call: TRBV7-9
cdr3_aa: CASSQLRKPKETQYF; cdr3_nt: TGCGCCAGCAGTCAATTGAGAAAACCAAAAGAGACCCAGTACTTC; clone_size: -; j_call: TRBJ2-5; d_call: -; v_call: TRBV23-1
cdr3_aa: CASSFHNTGELFF; cdr3_nt: TGTGCCAGCAGCTTCCACAACACCGGGGAGCTGTTTTTT; clone_size: -; j_call: TRBJ2-2; d_call: -; v_call: TRBV7-6
cdr3_aa: CASSIGTENTEAFF; cdr3_nt: TGTGCCAGCAGCATCGGGACAGAGAACACTGAAGCTTTCTTT; clone_size: -; j_call: TRBJ1-1; d_call: TRBD1; v_call: TRBV9
cdr3_aa: CASSYSGQGYEQYF; cdr3_nt: TGTGCCAGCAGTTACTCGGGACAGGGATACGAGCAGTACTTC; clone_size: -; j_call: TRBJ2-7; d_call: TRBD1; v_call: TRBV6-5
cdr3_aa: CSATQGPGDYEQYF; cdr3_nt: TGCAGCGCAACTCAGGGTCCAGGAGACTACGAGCAGTACTTC; clone_size: -; j_call: TRBJ2-7; d_call: -; v_call: TRBV29-1
cdr3_aa: CASSLFPGLGEQYF; cdr3_nt: TGTGCCAGCAGTTTATTCCCGGGGCTTGGGGAGCAGTACTTC; clone_size: -; j_call: TRBJ2-7; d_call: -; v_call: TRBV28
cdr3_aa: CASSLAAALPHEQYF; cdr3_nt: TGTGCCAGCAGCTTGGCGGCAGCCTTGCCTCACGAGCAGTACTTC; clone_size: -; j_call: TRBJ2-7; d_call: -; v_call: TRBV5-5
cdr3_aa: CASSPTGGVGANVLTF; cdr3_nt: TGTGCCAGCAGCCCGACAGGGGGCGTTGGGGCCAACGTCCTGACTTTC; clone_size: -; j_call: TRBJ2-6; d_call: TRBD1; v_call: TRBV7-6
cdr3_aa: CASSVATVNEQFF; cdr3_nt: TGTGCCAGCAGCGTAGCTACGGTCAATGAGCAGTTCTTC; clone_size: -; j_call: TRBJ2-1; d_call: -; v_call: TRBV9
cdr3_aa: CASSSRGTGENEQYF; cdr3_nt: TGTGCCAGCAGTTCCAGGGGGACAGGGGAGAACGAGCAGTACTTC; clone_size: -; j_call: TRBJ2-7; d_call: TRBD1; v_call: TRBV27
cdr3_aa: CASSVTGSNQPQHF; cdr3_nt: TGTGCCAGTAGTGTGACAGGTAGCAATCAGCCCCAGCATTTT; clone_size: -; j_call: TRBJ1-5; d_call: -; v_call: TRBV19
cdr3_aa: CASGSGQGASGANVLTF; cdr3_nt: TGTGCCAGCGGCTCGGGACAGGGCGCCTCTGGGGCCAACGTCCTGACTTTC; clone_size: -; j_call: TRBJ2-6; d_call: TRBD1; v_call: TRBV27
cdr3_aa: CASSERTDEQYF; cdr3_nt: TGCGCCAGCAGTGAGCGTACTGACGAGCAGTACTTC; clone_size: -; j_call: TRBJ2-7; d_call: -; v_call: TRBV10-1
cdr3_aa: CASSLSGQHSNQPQHF; cdr3_nt: TGTGCCAGCAGCTTGTCCGGACAGCATAGCAATCAGCCCCAGCATTTT; clone_size: -; j_call: TRBJ1-5; d_call: -; v_call: TRBV5-6
cdr3_aa: CASSPEENTEAFF; cdr3_nt: TGTGCCAGCTCACCAGAGGAGAACACTGAAGCTTTCTTT; clone_size: once; j_call: TRBJ1-1; d_call: -; v_call: TRBV18
cdr3_aa: CASRAGDMTYEQYF; cdr3_nt: TGCGCCAGCAGGGCAGGGGATATGACCTACGAGCAGTACTTC; clone_size: -; j_call: TRBJ2-7; d_call: -; v_call: TRBV5-1
cdr3_aa: CASSINRADTEAFF; cdr3_nt: TGTGCCAGTAGTATCAACAGGGCGGACACTGAAGCTTTCTTT; clone_size: -; j_call: TRBJ1-1; d_call: -; v_call: TRBV19
cdr3_aa: CASRRGPAGSKQFF; cdr3_nt: TGCGCCAGCAGGCGGGGGCCGGCGGGAAGTAAACAGTTCTTC; clone_size: -; j_call: TRBJ2-1; d_call: -; v_call: TRBV5-1
cdr3_aa: CATSRDFWPGGSSYEQYF; cdr3_nt: TGTGCCACCAGCAGAGATTTCTGGCCGGGCGGGAGCTCCTACGAGCAGTACTTC; clone_size: once; j_call: TRBJ2-7; d_call: TRBD2; v_call: TRBV15
cdr3_aa: CATSREPGATGELFF; cdr3_nt: TGTGCCACCAGCAGAGAGCCGGGGGCCACCGGGGAGCTGTTTTTT; clone_size: -; j_call: TRBJ2-2; d_call: -; v_call: TRBV15
cdr3_aa: CASSVHAGAGEQYF; cdr3_nt: TGTGCCAGCAGTGTGCACGCGGGAGCTGGCGAGCAGTACTTC; clone_size: -; j_call: TRBJ2-7; d_call: TRBD2; v_call: TRBV28
cdr3_aa: CASSLEQLNQPQHF; cdr3_nt: TGTGCCAGCAGCTTAGAACAGCTAAATCAGCCCCAGCATTTT; clone_size: -; j_call: TRBJ1-5; d_call: -; v_call: TRBV7-8
cdr3_aa: CASSRQGTEAFF; cdr3_nt: TGTGCCAGCAGCCGACAGGGAACTGAAGCTTTCTTT; clone_size: -; j_call: TRBJ1-1; d_call: TRBD1; v_call: TRBV6-1
cdr3_aa: CASSTQQGIYNEQFF; cdr3_nt: TGCGCCAGCAGCACTCAACAGGGTATCTACAATGAGCAGTTCTTC; clone_size: -; j_call: TRBJ2-1; d_call: -; v_call: TRBV5-1
cdr3_aa: CASGSTTSYEQYF; cdr3_nt: TGTGCCAGCGGGAGTACCACATCCTACGAGCAGTACTTC; clone_size: -; j_call: TRBJ2-7; d_call: -; v_call: TRBV28
cdr3_aa: CGGHNEQFF; cdr3_nt: TGTGGGGGTCACAATGAGCAGTTCTTC; clone_size: -; j_call: TRBJ2-1; d_call: -; v_call: TRBV27
cdr3_aa: CASSLRGALGNTIYF; cdr3_nt: TGTGCCAGCTCCCTGCGGGGGGCGCTTGGAAACACCATATATTTT; clone_size: -; j_call: TRBJ1-3; d_call: -; v_call: TRBV25-1
cdr3_aa: CAGAGSVPYEQYF; cdr3_nt: TGTGCCGGAGCGGGGTCGGTCCCCTACGAGCAGTACTTC; clone_size: -; j_call: TRBJ2-7; d_call: TRBD2; v_call: TRBV6-1
cdr3_aa: CASSLEPAGIGATNEKLFF; cdr3_nt: TGCGCCAGCAGCTTGGAACCTGCGGGGATCGGTGCAACTAATGAAAAACTGTTTTTT; clone_size: -; j_call: TRBJ1-4; d_call: -; v_call: TRBV5-1
cdr3_aa: CASSYQRGNANTGELFF; cdr3_nt: TGCGCCAGCAGCTATCAGAGAGGGAACGCGAACACCGGGGAGCTGTTTTTT; clone_size: -; j_call: TRBJ2-2; d_call: -; v_call: TRBV5-1
cdr3_aa: CATRSRMASTDTQYF; cdr3_nt: TGCGCCACACGATCTAGGATGGCTAGCACAGATACGCAGTATTTT; clone_size: once; j_call: TRBJ2-3; d_call: -; v_call: TRBV5-1
cdr3_aa: CASSQFQGIVYEQYF; cdr3_nt: TGCGCCAGCAGCCAATTCCAGGGAATAGTCTACGAGCAGTACTTC; clone_size: -; j_call: TRBJ2-7; d_call: -; v_call: TRBV4-1
cdr3_aa: CASSEPGSQETQYF; cdr3_nt: TGTGCCAGCAGTGAACCGGGGAGCCAAGAGACCCAGTACTTC; clone_size: -; j_call: TRBJ2-5; d_call: -; v_call: TRBV2
cdr3_aa: CASSRRTGTNTEAFF; cdr3_nt: TGTGCCAGCAGTAGACGGACAGGGACGAACACTGAAGCTTTCTTT; clone_size: -; j_call: TRBJ1-1; d_call: TRBD1; v_call: TRBV27
cdr3_aa: CASSLAGPTTEAFF; cdr3_nt: TGTGCCAGCAGCTTGGCAGGACCAACAACGGAGGCTTTCTTT; clone_size: -; j_call: TRBJ1-1; d_call: -; v_call: TRBV5-4